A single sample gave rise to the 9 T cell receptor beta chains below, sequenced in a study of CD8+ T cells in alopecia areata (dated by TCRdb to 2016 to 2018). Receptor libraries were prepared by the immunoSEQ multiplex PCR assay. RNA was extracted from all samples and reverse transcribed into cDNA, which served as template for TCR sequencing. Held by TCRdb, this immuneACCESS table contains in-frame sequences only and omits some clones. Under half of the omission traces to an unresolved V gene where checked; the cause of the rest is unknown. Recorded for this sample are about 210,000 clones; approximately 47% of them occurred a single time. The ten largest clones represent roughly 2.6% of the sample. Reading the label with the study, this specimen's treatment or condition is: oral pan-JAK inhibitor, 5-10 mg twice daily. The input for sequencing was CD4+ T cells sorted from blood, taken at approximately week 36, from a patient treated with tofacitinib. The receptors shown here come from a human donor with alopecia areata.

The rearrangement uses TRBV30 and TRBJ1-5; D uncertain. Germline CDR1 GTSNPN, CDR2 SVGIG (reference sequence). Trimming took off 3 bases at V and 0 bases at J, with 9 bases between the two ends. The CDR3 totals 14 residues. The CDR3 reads CAWSLAYSNQPQHF. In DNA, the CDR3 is TGTGCCTGGAGCTTAGCATATAGCAATCAGCCCCAGCATTTT.

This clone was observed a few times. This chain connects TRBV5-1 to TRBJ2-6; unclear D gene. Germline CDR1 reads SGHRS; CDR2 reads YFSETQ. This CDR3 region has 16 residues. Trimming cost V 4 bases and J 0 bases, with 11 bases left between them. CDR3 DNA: TGCGCCAGCAGCGCTCGAGGCGGCTCTGGGGCCAACGTCCTGACTTTC. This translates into CASSARGGSGANVLTF.

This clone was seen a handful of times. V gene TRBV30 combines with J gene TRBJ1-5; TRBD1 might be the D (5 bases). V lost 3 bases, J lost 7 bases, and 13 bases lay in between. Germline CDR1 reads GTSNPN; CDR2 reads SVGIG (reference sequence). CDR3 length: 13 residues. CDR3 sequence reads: CAWSAGGGQPQHF. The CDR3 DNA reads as TGTGCCTGGAGCGCGGGGGGAGGACAGCCCCAGCATTTT. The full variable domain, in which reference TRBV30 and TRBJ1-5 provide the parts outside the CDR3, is SQTIHQWPATLVQPVGSPLSLECTVEGTSNPNLYWYRQAAGRGLQLLFYSVGIGQISSEVPQNLSASRPQDRQFILSSKKLLLSDSGFYLCAWSAGGGQPQHFGDGTRLSIL.

CDR3 nucleotides: TGTGCCAGCAGCCCAAGAGGGGTGGCCTACAATGAGCAGTTCTTC. The encoded protein is CASSPRGVAYNEQFF. The chain joins TRBV7-9 to TRBJ2-1; D might be TRBD1 or TRBD2, each matching 5 bases. CDR1 and CDR2 (germline): SEHNR, FQNEAQ (reference sequence). V was trimmed by 5 bases and J by 2 bases, leaving 13 bases between them. This CDR3 contains 15 residues.

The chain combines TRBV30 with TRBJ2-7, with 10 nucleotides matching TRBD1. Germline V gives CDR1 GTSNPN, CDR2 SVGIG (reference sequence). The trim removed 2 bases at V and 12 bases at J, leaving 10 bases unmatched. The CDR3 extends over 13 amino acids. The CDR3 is CAWSRDRGSPGYF. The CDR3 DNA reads TGTGCCTGGAGTAGGGACAGGGGATCTCCCGGGTACTTC.

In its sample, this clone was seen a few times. The CDR3 region is CASTSGRSDTQYF. CDR3 DNA: TGTGCCAGCACTAGCGGGAGGTCAGATACGCAGTATTTT. This chain uses TRBV2 with TRBJ2-3; 11 positions match TRBD2. Germline trimming cut 7 bases from V and 4 bases from J; bases unmatched to any gene: 1. CDR1 is SNHLY, CDR2 FYNNEI, per germline. There are 13 residues in the CDR3.

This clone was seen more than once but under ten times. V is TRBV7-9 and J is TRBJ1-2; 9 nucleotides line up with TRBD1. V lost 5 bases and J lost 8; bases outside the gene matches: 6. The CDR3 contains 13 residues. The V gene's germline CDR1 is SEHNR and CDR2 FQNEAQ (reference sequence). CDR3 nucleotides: TGTGCCAGCAGCGCACAGGGGGCGGAAGGCTACACCTTC. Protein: CASSAQGAEGYTF.

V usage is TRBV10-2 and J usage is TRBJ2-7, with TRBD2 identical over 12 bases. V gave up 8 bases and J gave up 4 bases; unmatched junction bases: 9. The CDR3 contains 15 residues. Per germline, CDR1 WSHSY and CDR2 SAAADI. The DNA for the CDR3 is TGCGCCAGCCAATTGGCGACTAGCGGGAGATACGAGCAGTACTTC. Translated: CASQLATSGRYEQYF.

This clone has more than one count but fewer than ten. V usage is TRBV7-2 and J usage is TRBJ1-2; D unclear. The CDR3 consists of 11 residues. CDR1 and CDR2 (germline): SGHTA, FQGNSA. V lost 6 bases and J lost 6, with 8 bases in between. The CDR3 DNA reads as TGTGCCAGCAGACTAGCGAATGGCTACACCTTC. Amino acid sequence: CASRLANGYTF.